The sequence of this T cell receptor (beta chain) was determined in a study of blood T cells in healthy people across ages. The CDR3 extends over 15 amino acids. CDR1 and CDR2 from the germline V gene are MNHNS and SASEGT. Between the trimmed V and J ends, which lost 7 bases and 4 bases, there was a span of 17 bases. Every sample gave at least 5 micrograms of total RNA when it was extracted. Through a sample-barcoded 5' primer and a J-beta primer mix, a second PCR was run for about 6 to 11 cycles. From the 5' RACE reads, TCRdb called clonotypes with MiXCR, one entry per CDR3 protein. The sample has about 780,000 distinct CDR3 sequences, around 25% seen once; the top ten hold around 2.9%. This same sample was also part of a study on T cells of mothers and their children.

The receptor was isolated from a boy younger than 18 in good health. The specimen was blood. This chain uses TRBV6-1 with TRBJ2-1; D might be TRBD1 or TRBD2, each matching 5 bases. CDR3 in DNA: TGTGCCAGCACTGGGCCGGGGCCACTATACAATGAGCAGTTCTTC. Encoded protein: CASTGPGPLYNEQFF.